Listed here are 21 T cell receptor beta chains from one sample, sequenced in a study of blood T cells in healthy people across ages. A second about 7 to 12 cycle PCR used barcoded and J-beta primers. One entry per CDR3 protein results from TCRdb running MiXCR on the 5' RACE reads. This sample has about 700,000 distinct CDR3 sequences, with roughly 30% found just once. Sequenced material: blood. The receptor set was obtained from a woman older than 75 in good health.

At least ten counts were recorded for this clonotype. The chain is built from TRBV7-2 and TRBJ2-1; tentative D call: TRBD2 (7 bases). Trimming removed 0 bases at V and 9 bases at J, with 12 bases between. This CDR3 is built from 14 residues. Per germline, CDR1 SGHTA and CDR2 FQGNSA. In DNA form, the CDR3 reads TGTGCCAGCAGCTTAGCTGGGGGGGCAGGTGAGCAGTTCTTC. It encodes CASSLAGGAGEQFF.

This clonotype has just a few counts. At one of its ends the junction is not consistent with the germline gene, which may arise from a read error. The chain recombines TRBV6-2 or TRBV6-3 with TRBJ2-6; D possibly corresponds to TRBD1 (6 bases). Germline V gene data show CDR1 as MNHEY and CDR2 as SVGEGT. This CDR3 spans 19 amino acids. This CDR3 is CASSYSKSEGVPGANVRTF. For the CDR3, the DNA is TGTGCCAGCAGTTACTCGAAGTCCGAGGGGGTCCCTGGGGCCAACGTCCGGACTTTC.

This clonotype was counted at least ten times. The V and J genes are TRBV11-3 and TRBJ2-5; 7 bases agree with TRBD2. The V gene end was trimmed by 6 bases and the J gene end by 2 bases; junction bases not matched to a gene: 12. The CDR3 runs 16 residues. Germline V gene data show CDR1 as SGHNT and CDR2 as YENEEA. The CDR3 is CASSLGQRGVQETQYF. Written as DNA, the CDR3 is TGTGCCAGCAGTCTGGGGCAGCGGGGAGTACAAGAGACCCAGTACTTC. Combining the CDR3 with reference TRBV11-3 and TRBJ2-5 gives the whole variable domain EAGVVQSPRYKIIEKKQPVAFWCNPISGHNTLYWYLQNLGQGPELLIRYENEEAVDDSQLPKDRFSAERLKGVDSTLKIQPAELGDSAVYLCASSLGQRGVQETQYFGPGTRLLVL.

This clonotype was recorded at least ten times. The chain recombines TRBV5-1 with TRBJ1-1, with unresolved D. V shed 4 bases and J shed 4 bases, with 17 bases lying between them. Looked up from germline, CDR1 is SGHRS and CDR2 is YFSETQ. The CDR3 length is 15 residues. The CDR3 nucleotides read TGCGCCAGCAGCAGAGGAATTACAAGTAGCACTGAAGCTTTCTTT. This translates into CASSRGITSSTEAFF.

This chain joins TRBV20-1 and TRBJ1-5, with D perhaps matching TRBD1 (6 bases). V was cut by 0 bases and J by 3 bases, with 18 bases left in between. This CDR3 has 17 residues. Germline-derived CDR1 and CDR2 are DFQATT and SNEGSKA (reference sequence). CDR3 sequence reads: CSARERGRAYNNQPQHF. In nucleotides, the CDR3 is TGCAGTGCTAGAGAAAGGGGGAGGGCTTATAACAATCAGCCCCAGCATTTT.

In this sample, this clonotype turned up many times. V and J are TRBV9 and TRBJ2-5; 7 bases fit TRBD1. The CDR3 is 14 amino acids. The germline V gene encodes CDR1 SGDLS and CDR2 YYNGEE. The V and J ends lost 0 bases and 5 bases, in that order; junction bases with no gene match: 4. The CDR3 nucleotides are TGTGCCAGCAGCGTAGAGGGCAGGGGGGAGACCCAGTACTTC. Amino acid sequence: CASSVEGRGETQYF. Full variable domain (outside the CDR3, taken from reference TRBV9 and TRBJ2-5): DSGVTQTPKHLITATGQRVTLRCSPRSGDLSVYWYQQSLDQGLQFLIQYYNGEERAKGNILERFSAQQFPDLHSELNLSSLELGDSALYFCASSVEGRGETQYFGPGTRLLVL.

This chain joins TRBV11-2 and TRBJ1-1, with 7 bases aligning to TRBD1. The CDR3 length is 15 residues. Trimming at V came to 1 base and at J to 1 base, leaving 3 bases not matched to a gene. Germline V gene lookup returns CDR1 SGHAT and CDR2 FQNNGV. Here the CDR3 DNA reads TGTGCCAGCAGCTTAGGAGGGGGCTGGAACACTGAAGCTTTCTTT. Its protein is CASSLGGGWNTEAFF.

This CDR3 reads CASSPYWGTGSNEQYF. The CDR3, as DNA: TGTGCCAGCAGCCCGTATTGGGGTACCGGATCGAATGAGCAGTACTTC. This chain links TRBV7-8 with TRBJ2-5; no clear D gene. The CDR3 has 16 residues. Germline CDR1 and CDR2: SGHVS and FQNEAQ. Trimming stripped 5 bases from V and 11 bases from J, with 27 bases between.

This clonotype was counted ten times or more. This chain uses TRBV27 with TRBJ1-5; the D gene is possibly TRBD1 (5 bases). The CDR3 covers 12 residues. CDR1 and CDR2 from the germline V gene are MNHEY and SMNVEV (reference sequence). V lost 8 bases to trimming and J lost 5 bases, with 10 bases between them. CDR3 bases: TGTGCCAGCGGGGACGATCATCAGCCCCAGCATTTT. Residues: CASGDDHQPQHF.

This clonotype was detected many times. The rearrangement uses TRBV28 and TRBJ2-1; tentative D call: TRBD2 (6 bases). This CDR3 region has 13 residues. V lost 7 bases and J lost 10, with 17 bases in between. Germline values: CDR1 MDHEN, CDR2 SYDVKM. In nucleotides, the CDR3 is TGTGCCAGCATCCCAGTGGACCGGGAGGAGCAGTTCTTC. It translates to CASIPVDREEQFF.

The sample holds a few counts of this clonotype. This chain links TRBV2 with TRBJ1-2; D gene ambiguous. V lost 2 bases and J lost 0, with 10 bases in between. This CDR3 spans 15 amino acids. Germline CDR1 SNHLY, CDR2 FYNNEI. The CDR3, as DNA: TGTGCCAGCAGTGAAATAGACATAGCTAACTATGGCTACACCTTC. It translates to CASSEIDIANYGYTF.

This clonotype was picked up a small number of times. The chain recombines TRBV9 with TRBJ2-5, with D possibly matching TRBD2 (7 bases). The CDR3 is made up of 13 amino acids. With 3 bases removed from V and 4 bases from J, the gap between germline ends came to 10 bases. Germline-derived CDR1 and CDR2 are SGDLS and YYNGEE. The CDR3 sequence is CASSGGGAETQYF. The CDR3 region has the DNA TGTGCCAGCAGCGGGGGGGGGGCAGAGACCCAGTACTTC.

V is TRBV6-1 and J is TRBJ1-3; D call uncertain. The CDR3 sequence is 17 residues long. V lost 3 bases and J lost 4, with 19 bases in between. CDR1 is MNHNS, CDR2 SASEGT, per germline. The CDR3 protein is CASSEAPASRSGNTIYF. CDR3 DNA sequence: TGTGCCAGCAGTGAGGCACCGGCTTCGCGATCCGGAAACACCATATATTTT.

This clonotype was counted many times. CDR3 bases: TGTGCCAGCAGAGGGGGGAGCTCCTACGAGCAGTACTTC. Amino acid sequence: CASRGGSSYEQYF. V is TRBV7-9 and J is TRBJ2-7; tentatively, D is TRBD1 or TRBD2 (6 bases each). Per germline, CDR1 SEHNR and CDR2 FQNEAQ (reference sequence). V lost 6 bases, J lost 0 bases, and 9 bases lay in between. CDR3 length equals 13 residues.

The V call is TRBV10-3, the J call TRBJ1-1, with D perhaps TRBD1 (5 bases). The V end lost 4 bases, the J end lost 5 bases, and 11 bases lay between the germline ends. Germline lookup yields CDR1 ENHRY and CDR2 SYGVKD. The CDR3 is 13 residues long. The CDR3 loop reads CAISGGVETEAFF. DNA for the CDR3: TGTGCCATCAGTGGGGGGGTAGAAACTGAAGCTTTCTTT.

The chain links TRBV6-2 or TRBV6-3 to TRBJ2-5; 8 bases fit TRBD2. The CDR3 runs 14 residues. V gave up 6 bases and J gave up 2 bases; unmatched junction bases: 5. Germline loops: CDR1 MNHEY, CDR2 SVGEGT. CDR3 sequence (DNA): TGTGCCAGCAGCGGGACTAGGCTTCAAGAGACCCAGTACTTC. Translation: CASSGTRLQETQYF.

The chain recombines TRBV21-1 with TRBJ2-1; the table's D call TRBD1 went unverified against the DNA. TRBV21-1 is a recognized pseudogene. This CDR3 contains 15 residues. The CDR3 region is CASRAGDRLRDEQFF. CDR3 nucleotides: TGTGCCAGCAGAGCGGGTGACAGGCTTAGGGATGAGCAGTTCTTC.

This clonotype was seen once. The chain carries TRBV5-1 and TRBJ2-7; possibly TRBD1 or TRBD2 for D (5 bases each). Germline CDR1 and CDR2: SGHRS and YFSETQ. Trimming left V 1 base short and J 1 base short, with 30 bases between. This CDR3 contains 21 residues. CDR3 nucleotides: TGCGCCAGCAGCTTGATATCGATAGAGGGAAGAGGGGATGGAAAATCCTACGAGCAGTACTTC. Translation gives CASSLISIEGRGDGKSYEQYF.

This clonotype turned up a few times. The chain carries TRBV6-6 and TRBJ2-7; no clear D. The V gene's germline CDR1 is MNHNY and CDR2 SVGAGI (reference sequence). The ends were cut back, 5 bases at V and 3 bases at J, with 14 bases in the middle. CDR3 size: 14 residues. In DNA, the CDR3 is TGTGCCAGCAGTATGGGTCCGACCTTCTACGAGCAGTACTTC. It yields the protein CASSMGPTFYEQYF.

With regard to this clonotype: This may be a read error, as it is one base from a much larger clone. The V gene is TRBV30, the J gene TRBJ1-5; D gene ambiguous. The CDR3 loop spans 12 amino acids. V was trimmed by 3 bases and J by 3 bases, leaving 6 bases between them. CDR1 is GTSNPN, CDR2 SVGIG, per germline (reference sequence). CDR3 sequence (DNA): TGTGCCTGGAGACACGACAATCAGCCCCAGCATTTT. It is translated as CAWRHDNQPQHF.

About this clonotype itself: A read error may explain this, as a much larger clone is one base away. The J gene is TRBJ2-7, the V gene TRBV5-4; D gene ambiguous. The CDR3 has 15 residues. Germline CDR1 reads SGHNT; CDR2 reads YYREEE (reference sequence). With 0 bases removed from V and 0 bases from J, the gap between germline ends came to 10 bases. CDR3 in DNA: TGTGCCAGCAGCTTGGATCCCGCCAACTCCTACGAGCAGTACTTC. Protein: CASSLDPANSYEQYF.